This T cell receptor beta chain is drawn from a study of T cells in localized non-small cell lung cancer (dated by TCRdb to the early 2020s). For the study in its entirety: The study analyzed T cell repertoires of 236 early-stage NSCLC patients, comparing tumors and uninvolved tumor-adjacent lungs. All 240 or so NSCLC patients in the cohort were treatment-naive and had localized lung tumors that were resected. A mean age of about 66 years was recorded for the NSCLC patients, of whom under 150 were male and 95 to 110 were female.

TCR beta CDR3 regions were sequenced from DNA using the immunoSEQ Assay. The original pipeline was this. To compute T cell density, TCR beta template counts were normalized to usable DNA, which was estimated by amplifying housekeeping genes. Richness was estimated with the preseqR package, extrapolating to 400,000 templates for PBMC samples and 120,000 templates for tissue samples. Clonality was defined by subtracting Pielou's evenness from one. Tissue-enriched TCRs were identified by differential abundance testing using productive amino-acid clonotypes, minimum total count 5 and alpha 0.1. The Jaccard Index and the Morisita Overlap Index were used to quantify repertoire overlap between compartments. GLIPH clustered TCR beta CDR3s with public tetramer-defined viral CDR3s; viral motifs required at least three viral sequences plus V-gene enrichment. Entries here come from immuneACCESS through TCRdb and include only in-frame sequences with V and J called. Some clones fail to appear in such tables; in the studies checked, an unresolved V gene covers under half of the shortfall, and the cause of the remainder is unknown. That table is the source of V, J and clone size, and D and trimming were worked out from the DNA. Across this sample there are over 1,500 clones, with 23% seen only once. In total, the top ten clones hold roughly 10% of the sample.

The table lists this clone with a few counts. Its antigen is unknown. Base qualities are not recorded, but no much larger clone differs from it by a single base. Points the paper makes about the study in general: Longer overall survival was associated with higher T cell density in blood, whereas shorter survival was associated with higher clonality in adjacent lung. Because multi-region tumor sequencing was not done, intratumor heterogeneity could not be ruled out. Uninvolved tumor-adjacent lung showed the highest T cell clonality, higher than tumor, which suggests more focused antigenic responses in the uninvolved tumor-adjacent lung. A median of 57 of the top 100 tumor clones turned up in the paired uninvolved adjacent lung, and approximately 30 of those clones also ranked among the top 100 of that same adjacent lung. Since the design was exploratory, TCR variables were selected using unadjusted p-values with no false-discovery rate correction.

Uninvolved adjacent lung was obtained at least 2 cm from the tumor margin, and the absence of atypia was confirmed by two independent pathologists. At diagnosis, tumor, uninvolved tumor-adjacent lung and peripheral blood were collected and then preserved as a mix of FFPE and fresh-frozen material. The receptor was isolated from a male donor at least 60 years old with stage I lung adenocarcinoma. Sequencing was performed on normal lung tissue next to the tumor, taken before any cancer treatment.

Here is the DNA: TGTGCCAGCAGCGTAGCTTGGCTAGCCTACAATGAGCAGTTCTTC. Translation gives CASSVAWLAYNEQFF. The chain is assembled from TRBV9 and TRBJ2-1; no D gene call is confident. Per the germline V gene, SGDLS is the CDR1 and YYNGEE is the CDR2. Between the V and J ends, shortened by 0 bases and 2 bases respectively, the junction contains 9 bases. Reading from cysteine to phenylalanine, the CDR3 counts 15 amino acids. Of all the DNA, just the CDR3 is kept, 45 bases in frame from base 1.